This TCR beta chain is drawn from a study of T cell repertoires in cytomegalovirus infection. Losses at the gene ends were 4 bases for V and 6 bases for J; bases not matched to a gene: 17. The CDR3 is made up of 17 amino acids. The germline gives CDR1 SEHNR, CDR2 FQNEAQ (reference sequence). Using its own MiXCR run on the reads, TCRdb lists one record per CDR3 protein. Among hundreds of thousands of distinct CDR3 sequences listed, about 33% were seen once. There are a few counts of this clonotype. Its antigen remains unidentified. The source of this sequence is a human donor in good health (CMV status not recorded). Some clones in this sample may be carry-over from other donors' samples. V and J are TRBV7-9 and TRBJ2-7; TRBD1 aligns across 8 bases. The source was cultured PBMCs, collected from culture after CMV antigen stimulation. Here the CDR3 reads CASSSSLGTGGVREQYF. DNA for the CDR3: TGTGCCAGCAGCTCCAGCCTGGGAACAGGGGGAGTCCGCGAGCAGTACTTC.